The 24 T cell receptor beta chains below were found in one sample sequenced in a study of identical twins. TCRdb ran MiXCR on the 5' RACE reads and lists one entry per CDR3 protein. Among 570,000 or so distinct CDR3 sequences listed, 9.6% were seen once. The same sample was also used in a study of yellow fever vaccine responses in identical twins.

Sequenced sample: PBMCs. The receptors stem from a woman aged 18-29 years in good health.

This clonotype has a count of ten or more. The CDR3 region has the DNA TGCGCCAGCAGCCAAACCGGGGTCCCCTACGAGCAGTACTTC. Translating it yields CASSQTGVPYEQYF. V gene TRBV4-1 combines with J gene TRBJ2-7; a possible D gene is TRBD2 (5 bases). The CDR3 length is 14 residues. Trimming removed 2 bases from V and 2 bases from J, with 10 bases in between. The germline gives CDR1 MGHRA, CDR2 YSYEKL.

This clonotype was found a few times. V is TRBV12-3 or TRBV12-4 and J is TRBJ2-1, with D perhaps TRBD2 (7 bases). V was pared by 8 bases and J by 0 bases, with 14 bases between. This CDR3 has 15 amino acids. The CDR3 region has the DNA TGTGCCAGCGGGGACACTAGCGTCTCCTACAATGAGCAGTTCTTC. Translated, it gives CASGDTSVSYNEQFF.

The V gene is TRBV29-1, the J gene TRBJ2-2; D possibly corresponds to TRBD2 (6 bases). This CDR3 region has 14 residues. The germline CDR1 and CDR2 sequences are SQVTM and ANQGSEA. Trimming stripped 5 bases from V and 1 base from J, with 11 bases between. CDR3 in amino acids: CSVRGLMNTGELFF. In DNA form, the CDR3 reads TGCAGCGTTAGGGGACTGATGAACACCGGGGAGCTGTTTTTT.

This clonotype was observed a handful of times. The chain combines TRBV4-3 with TRBJ2-1, with D hard to call. The CDR3 loop spans 16 amino acids. The germline gives CDR1 LGHNA, CDR2 YSLEER. Trimming pared 0 bases from V and 2 bases from J, leaving 11 bases between. CDR3: CASSQDHLTTYNEQFF. For the CDR3, the DNA is TGCGCCAGCAGCCAAGATCATTTAACTACCTACAATGAGCAGTTCTTC.

This clonotype has only a few counts. This chain connects TRBV11-2 to TRBJ2-1, with D unclear. V was trimmed by 5 bases and J by 6 bases, leaving 8 bases between them. Germline-derived CDR1 and CDR2 are SGHAT and FQNNGV. The CDR3 consists of 12 residues. The CDR3 DNA is TGTGCCAGCAGCCCGAATAGCAATGAGCAGTTCTTC. Encoded protein: CASSPNSNEQFF.

In its sample, this clonotype was seen once. A read error is possible here, since a much larger clone lies one base away. The J gene is TRBJ2-5, the V gene TRBV6-2 or TRBV6-3; D is unresolved. The germline V gene has CDR1 MNHEY and CDR2 SVGEGT. There are 11 residues in the CDR3. V lost 7 bases and J lost 4, with 7 bases in between. The CDR3 sequence: CASTHGETQYF. Here the CDR3 DNA reads TGTGCCAGCACCCACGGAGAGACCCAGTACTTC.

At least ten counts were recorded for this clonotype. This chain connects TRBV7-9 to TRBJ2-1; weak D call: TRBD1 (6 bases). V gave up 7 bases and J gave up 6 bases, with 19 bases separating them. The CDR3 runs 15 residues. CDR1 SEHNR and CDR2 FQNEAQ come from the germline V gene (reference sequence). The CDR3 DNA is TGTGCCAGCACCCCTTATCTAGCAGGGGCCAATGAGCAGTTCTTC. Protein product: CASTPYLAGANEQFF. Looking up the rest from reference TRBV7-9 and TRBJ2-1 gives the full variable domain: DTGVSQNPRHKITKRGQNVTFRCDPISEHNRLYWYRQTLGQGPEFLTYFQNEAQLEKSRLLSDRFSAERPKGSFSTLEIQRTEQGDSAMYLCASTPYLAGANEQFFGPGTRLTVL.

This clonotype occurred a few times. This chain uses TRBV20-1 with TRBJ2-1, with D possibly TRBD2 on 5 matching bases. Germline CDR1 is DFQATT and CDR2 is SNEGSKA (reference sequence). The CDR3 consists of 13 residues. Trimming removed 5 bases from V and 6 bases from J, with 14 bases in between. The CDR3 loop reads CSAPLVGVNEQFF. For the CDR3, the DNA is TGCAGTGCTCCCCTGGTGGGAGTCAATGAGCAGTTCTTC.

This clonotype was seen at least ten times. The J gene is TRBJ2-3, the V gene TRBV12-3 or TRBV12-4, with 11 bases that match TRBD1. This CDR3 spans 15 amino acids. J gave up 5 bases and V 6 bases, and 7 bases lay outside the gene matches. The CDR3 nucleotides are TGTGCCAGCAGACCCGGGGGACAGGGGGTAGATACGCAGTATTTT. Translated, it gives CASRPGGQGVDTQYF.

This sequence joins TRBV20-1 and TRBJ2-7; 8 nucleotides agree with TRBD2. The V and J ends lost 3 bases and 2 bases, in that order; junction bases with no gene match: 9. CDR1 DFQATT and CDR2 SNEGSKA come from the germline V gene (reference sequence). This CDR3 region has 15 residues. CDR3 nucleotide sequence: TGCAGTGCTAGGGCCACGGGGGGGGGTACCTACGAGCAGTACTTC. It encodes CSARATGGGTYEQYF.

This chain uses TRBV18 with TRBJ2-1, with D maybe TRBD1 (5 bases). Germline V CDR1 and CDR2: KGHSH, LQKENI. V lost 1 base and J lost 8, with 9 bases in between. The CDR3 has 13 amino acids. The CDR3 bases are TGTGCCAGCTCACCACAACAGGTGGATGAGCAGTTCTTC. Translated: CASSPQQVDEQFF.

As DNA, the CDR3 is TGTGCCATCAGTGAGTCAAGCGGGAGTAGGAATGAGCAGTTCTTC. This codes for CAISESSGSRNEQFF. The rearrangement links TRBV10-3 to TRBJ2-1; 8 bases fit TRBD2. J gave up 7 bases and V 0 bases, and 5 bases lay outside the gene matches. Germline CDR1 is ENHRY and CDR2 is SYGVKD. This CDR3 spans 15 amino acids.

The rearrangement joins TRBV4-2 to TRBJ2-7, with D unresolved. The germline V gene has CDR1 LGHNA and CDR2 YNFKEQ. V was shortened by 0 bases and J by 0 bases, with 12 bases between the two germline ends. The CDR3 loop spans 16 amino acids. In DNA form, the CDR3 reads TGTGCCAGCAGCCAAGATGTTCAGGACCTCTCCTACGAGCAGTACTTC. This codes for CASSQDVQDLSYEQYF.

This clonotype has a handful of counts. The genes are TRBV18 and TRBJ2-6; weak D call: TRBD1 (5 bases). Trimming removed 2 bases from V and 0 bases from J, with 14 bases in between. The CDR3 contains 18 residues. The germline CDR1 and CDR2 sequences are KGHSH and LQKENI. CDR3 sequence (DNA): TGTGCCAGCTCACCAGAAACAGGTGAAAGCTCTGGGGCCAACGTCCTGACTTTC. Residues: CASSPETGESSGANVLTF.

The chain joins TRBV19 to TRBJ2-7; TRBD2 agrees at 7 bases. V lost 4 bases to trimming and J lost 3 bases; unmatched junction nucleotides: 6. Germline V gene data show CDR1 as LNHDA and CDR2 as SQIVND (reference sequence). This CDR3 is built from 14 residues. DNA of the CDR3: TGTGCCAGTAGTACTTCCGGGGGGTACTACGAGCAGTACTTC. The encoded protein is CASSTSGGYYEQYF.

The chain recombines TRBV10-3 with TRBJ1-4; 8 nucleotides match TRBD1. Germline V lookup: CDR1 ENHRY, CDR2 SYGVKD. This CDR3 spans 12 amino acids. Germline trimming cut 11 bases from V and 5 bases from J; bases unmatched to any gene: 4. CDR3 protein: CASRQGNEKLFF. The CDR3 DNA is TGTGCCTCCCGACAGGGGAATGAAAAACTGTTTTTT.

The V gene is TRBV2, the J gene TRBJ1-5; D unclear. The ends were cut back, 2 bases at V and 3 bases at J, with 14 bases in the middle. The CDR3 covers 16 residues. Germline V gives CDR1 SNHLY, CDR2 FYNNEI. The CDR3: CASSERSARFNQPQHF. The CDR3 bases are TGTGCCAGCAGTGAACGATCAGCGCGCTTCAATCAGCCCCAGCATTTT.

The table lists this clonotype with a few counts. This chain joins TRBV5-1 and TRBJ2-1, with D tentatively TRBD2 (5 bases). Germline CDR1 reads SGHRS; CDR2 reads YFSETQ. The CDR3 loop spans 14 amino acids. Deletions cut 1 base from V and 9 bases from J, with 14 bases between. The CDR3 sequence: CASSLIEGSTEQFF. The CDR3 DNA reads TGCGCCAGCAGCTTGATCGAGGGATCGACTGAGCAGTTCTTC.

The chain is built from TRBV27 and TRBJ2-3, with TRBD2 identical over 7 bases. Germline CDR1 is MNHEY and CDR2 is SMNVEV (reference sequence). The trim removed 3 bases at V and 5 bases at J, leaving 8 bases unmatched. This CDR3 region has 15 residues. This CDR3 reads CASSLWGGSLDTQYF. The CDR3, as DNA: TGTGCCAGCAGTTTGTGGGGCGGGAGTTTAGATACGCAGTATTTT.

V gene TRBV6-5 combines with J gene TRBJ1-5, with D unresolved. Germline-derived CDR1 and CDR2 are MNHEY and SVGAGI. There are 14 residues in the CDR3. Trimming removed 2 bases at V and 3 bases at J, with 8 bases between. The CDR3 reads CASSYLGYNQPQHF. The DNA for the CDR3 is TGTGCCAGCAGTTACCTGGGTTACAATCAGCCCCAGCATTTT.

About this clonotype itself: Given a much more abundant clone one base away, this may be a read error. V and J are TRBV28 and TRBJ2-1, with D perhaps TRBD2 (7 bases). Per germline, CDR1 MDHEN and CDR2 SYDVKM. CDR3 length: 16 residues. V dropped 7 bases and J dropped 3 bases, with 19 bases sitting between them. The CDR3 DNA reads as TGTGCCAGCACGGGATTGGGCGGGGGCATCTACAATGAGCAGTTCTTC. Its protein product is CASTGLGGGIYNEQFF.

The genes are TRBV12-3 or TRBV12-4 and TRBJ2-7; TRBD2 might be the D (7 bases). V lost 2 bases and J 0 bases, leaving 11 bases between the germline ends. The CDR3 consists of 15 residues. CDR3 coding DNA: TGTGCCAGCAGTTTAAGCGGGGACAACTCCTACGAGCAGTACTTC. Translating gives CASSLSGDNSYEQYF.

In this sample, this clonotype turned up a few times. The chain joins TRBV29-1 to TRBJ1-1, with D perhaps TRBD1 (5 bases). This CDR3 is 14 amino acids long. Trimming pared 7 bases from V and 5 bases from J, leaving 20 bases between. Germline CDR1 reads SQVTM; CDR2 reads ANQGSEA. CDR3 bases: TGCAGCGCGGCGTCGCTCGGGGGGAAGACTGAAGCTTTCTTT. Translating it yields CSAASLGGKTEAFF.

In this sample, this clonotype turned up a few times. The chain recombines TRBV7-2 with TRBJ2-2; perhaps TRBD2 as D (6 bases). Trimming left V 2 bases short and J 6 bases short, with 16 bases between. The CDR3 spans 16 residues. Looked up from germline, CDR1 is SGHTA and CDR2 is FQGNSA. CDR3: CASSLIRGKGAGELFF. DNA for the CDR3: TGTGCCAGCAGCTTAATTCGGGGGAAAGGGGCCGGGGAGCTGTTTTTT.